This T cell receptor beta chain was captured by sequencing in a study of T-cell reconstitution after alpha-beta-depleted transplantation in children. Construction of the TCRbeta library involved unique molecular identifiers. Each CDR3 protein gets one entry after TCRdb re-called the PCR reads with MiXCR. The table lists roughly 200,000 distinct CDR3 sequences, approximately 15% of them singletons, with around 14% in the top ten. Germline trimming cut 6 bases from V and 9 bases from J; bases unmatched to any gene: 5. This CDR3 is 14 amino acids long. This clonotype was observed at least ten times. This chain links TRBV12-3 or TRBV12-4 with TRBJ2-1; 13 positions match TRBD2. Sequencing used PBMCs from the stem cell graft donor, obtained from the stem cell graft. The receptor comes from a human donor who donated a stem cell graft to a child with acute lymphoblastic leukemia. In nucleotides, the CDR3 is TGTGCCAGCAGACTAGCGGGAGGGCGGGGTGAGCAGTTCTTC. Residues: CASRLAGGRGEQFF.